These 14 T cell receptor beta chains were all obtained from the same sample, sequenced in a study of PD-1 blockade in classical Hodgkin lymphoma. Time point specified: cycle 4 day 1 (C4D1), after more than five weeks of nivolumab. Each patient experienced a relapse that followed autologous stem cell transplantation, and brentuximab vedotin exposure varied. Repertoires were generated with immunoSEQ multiplex PCR, while TCRdb's copy carries only in-frame clones and drops some. The sample yields 25,000 to 30,000 clones, about four fifths seen once. The source was peripheral blood mononuclear cells (PBMCs), collected before the fourth cycle of nivolumab. These receptors were obtained from a human donor with classical Hodgkin lymphoma.

The chain employs TRBV6-1 and TRBJ2-7, with TRBD2 identical over 11 bases. This CDR3 region has 13 residues. Losses at the gene ends were 10 bases for V and 3 bases for J; bases not matched to a gene: 5. Germline loops: CDR1 MNHNS, CDR2 SASEGT. CDR3 sequence: CATGTSGVYEQYF. The CDR3 bases are TGTGCCACCGGGACTAGCGGAGTCTACGAGCAGTACTTC.

V and J are TRBV7-8 and TRBJ2-7, with D possibly being TRBD1 (5 bases). V lost 0 bases, J lost 0 bases, and 9 bases lay in between. The CDR3 extends over 15 amino acids. Germline values: CDR1 SGHVS, CDR2 FQNEAQ. CDR3 bases: TGTGCCAGCAGCTTAGCCCCAGGGTTCTCCTACGAGCAGTACTTC. Its protein product is CASSLAPGFSYEQYF.

In this sample, this clone turned up once. This chain links TRBV2 with TRBJ2-7; D is possibly TRBD1 or TRBD2 (6 bases each). CDR1 is SNHLY, CDR2 FYNNEI, per germline. The CDR3 contains 14 residues. V was shortened by 7 bases and J by 5 bases, with 18 bases between the two germline ends. CDR3 loop: CASIKGGASHEQYF. CDR3 in DNA: TGTGCCAGCATTAAGGGGGGAGCCAGCCACGAGCAGTACTTC. The whole variable domain, remainder taken from reference TRBV2 and TRBJ2-7, is EPEVTQTPSHQVTQMGQEVILRCVPISNHLYFYWYRQILGQKVEFLVSFYNNEISEKSEIFDDQFSVERPDGSNFTLKIRSTKLEDSAMYFCASIKGGASHEQYFGPGTRLTVT.

This clone was counted between two and nine times. At one end the junction does not follow the germline gene, possibly because of a read error. CDR3 in DNA: TGTGCCAGTCGGGACAGGAACGCCGGGGAGCTGTTTTTT. This codes for CASRDRNAGELFF. V gene TRBV7-2 combines with J gene TRBJ2-2, with 8 positions matching TRBD1. CDR3 size: 13 residues. From germline, CDR1 is SGHTA and CDR2 FQGNSA. Using reference TRBV7-2 and TRBJ2-2 for the parts outside the CDR3, the full variable domain is GAGVSQSPSNKVTEKGKDVELRCDPISGHTALYWYRQSLGQGLEFLIYFQGNSAPDKSGLPSDRFSAERTGGSVSTLTIQRTQQEDSAVYLCASRDRNAGELFFGEGSRLTVL.

This clone was seen a handful of times. The chain recombines TRBV30 with TRBJ1-1; no clear D gene. The CDR3 is 10 amino acids. V lost 5 bases to trimming and J lost 6 bases, with 7 bases between them. Germline values: CDR1 GTSNPN, CDR2 SVGIG (reference sequence). In DNA form, the CDR3 reads TGTGCCTGGGGTAGGGCTGAAGCTTTCTTT. Its protein is CAWGRAEAFF.

The chain employs TRBV7-2 and TRBJ2-7; D possibly matches TRBD1 or TRBD2 (7 bases each). V shed 3 bases and J shed 2 bases, with 14 bases lying between them. The CDR3 loop spans 15 amino acids. The germline V gene has CDR1 SGHTA and CDR2 FQGNSA. CDR3 nucleotides: TGTGCCAGCAGCTTGGTGGCAGGGGGGGCCTACGAGCAGTACTTC. Amino acid sequence: CASSLVAGGAYEQYF.

This clone was found once. The CDR3 loop reads CASSLKGILETQYF. The CDR3 DNA sequence: TGTGCCAGCAGCTTAAAAGGGATTTTGGAGACCCAGTACTTC. V is TRBV7-9 and J is TRBJ2-5; D remains unclear. CDR1 is SEHNR, CDR2 FQNEAQ, per germline (reference sequence). CDR3 length: 14 amino acids. V was shortened by 2 bases and J by 5 bases, with 12 bases between the two germline ends. The complete variable domain, with remaining parts taken from reference TRBV7-9 and TRBJ2-5, reads DTGVSQNPRHKITKRGQNVTFRCDPISEHNRLYWYRQTLGQGPEFLTYFQNEAQLEKSRLLSDRFSAERPKGSFSTLEIQRTEQGDSAMYLCASSLKGILETQYFGPGTRLLVL.

The chain joins TRBV6-5 to TRBJ2-5; D ambiguous. The CDR3 covers 12 residues. Trimming stripped 4 bases from V and 7 bases from J, with 10 bases between. Germline lookup yields CDR1 MNHEY and CDR2 SVGAGI. CDR3 loop: CASSWPIGTQYF. The DNA of the CDR3 is TGTGCCAGCAGTTGGCCGATCGGGACCCAGTACTTC.

DNA for the CDR3: TGTGCCAGCAGCGTAGGGGCTAGCGGGAGTACCAGTGAGCAGTTCTTC. It codes for CASSVGASGSTSEQFF. V is TRBV9 and J is TRBJ2-1; 10 nucleotides agree with TRBD2. CDR1 SGDLS and CDR2 YYNGEE come from the germline V gene. Losses at the gene ends were 0 bases for V and 9 bases for J; bases not matched to a gene: 9. CDR3 length: 16 residues.

The chain carries TRBV5-1 and TRBJ2-1; 9 nucleotides line up with TRBD2. This CDR3 region has 16 residues. CDR1 is SGHRS and CDR2 is YFSETQ in the germline V gene. V was clipped by 4 bases and J by 6 bases; unmatched bases: 11. CDR3 in DNA: TGCGCCAGCAGCCGGAGGACTAGCGAGGCTCTCAATGAGCAGTTCTTC. Its protein product is CASSRRTSEALNEQFF. The complete variable domain, with remaining parts taken from reference TRBV5-1 and TRBJ2-1, reads KAGVTQTPRYLIKTRGQQVTLSCSPISGHRSVSWYQQTPGQGLQFLFEYFSETQRNKGNFPGRFSGRQFSNSRSEMNVSTLELGDSALYLCASSRRTSEALNEQFFGPGTRLTVL.

This chain links TRBV6-5 with TRBJ1-1, with a tentative D call TRBD1 (6 bases). The V gene's germline CDR1 is MNHEY and CDR2 SVGAGI. Trimming shortened V by 5 bases and J by 3 bases, and 10 bases separated the two germline ends. The CDR3 extends over 13 amino acids. CDR3 nucleotides: TGTGCCAGCAGTGGACAGTTGTACACTGAAGCTTTCTTT. Amino acid sequence: CASSGQLYTEAFF.

This clone was seen a few times. The V and J genes are TRBV20-1 and TRBJ2-4, with D perhaps TRBD1 (6 bases). The ends were cut back, 4 bases at V and 7 bases at J, with 8 bases in the middle. CDR1 and CDR2 (germline): DFQATT, SNEGSKA (reference sequence). CDR3 length equals 11 residues. The CDR3 DNA sequence: TGCAGTGCTACAGGGGTTAACATTCAGTACTTC. It encodes CSATGVNIQYF.

The rearrangement uses TRBV5-1 and TRBJ2-2; D is possibly TRBD1 or TRBD2 (5 bases each). V was pared by 0 bases and J by 0 bases, with 9 bases between. Germline V CDR1 and CDR2: SGHRS, YFSETQ. CDR3 length: 16 residues. CDR3 loop: CASSLAGTANTGELFF. CDR3 bases: TGCGCCAGCAGCTTGGCCGGGACCGCGAACACCGGGGAGCTGTTTTTT.

The chain recombines TRBV28 with TRBJ1-1; D might be TRBD1 (6 bases). The CDR3 consists of 17 residues. Germline V gene lookup returns CDR1 MDHEN and CDR2 SYDVKM. Between the trimmed V and J ends, which lost 6 bases and 5 bases, there was a span of 25 bases. The CDR3 reads CASSFLRGQRRGTEAFF. The CDR3 bases are TGTGCCAGCAGCTTCTTAAGAGGACAGCGGAGGGGAACTGAAGCTTTCTTT.